Presented here are 18 T cell receptor beta chains from one specimen sequenced in a study of OX40 agonist ivuxolimab in advanced cancers. Repertoires were generated with immunoSEQ multiplex PCR, while TCRdb's copy carries only in-frame clones and drops some. The sample has some 100,000 clones; 84% are singletons. The sample was CD4+ or CD8+ T cells sorted from blood, taken in a trial of the OX40 agonist ivuxolimab. Receptors were obtained from an adult with an advanced solid tumor such as melanoma, head and neck, liver or kidney cancer.

The V gene is TRBV6-6, the J gene TRBJ2-3; no clear D gene. Looked up from germline, CDR1 is MNHNY and CDR2 is SVGAGI (reference sequence). V lost 4 bases and J 1 base, leaving 12 bases between the germline ends. The CDR3 is 15 residues long. The CDR3 sequence is CASSSQATGTDTQYF. The CDR3 coding sequence is TGTGCCAGCAGTTCCCAGGCGACGGGCACAGATACGCAGTATTTT.

V usage is TRBV10-3 and J usage is TRBJ1-4; D gene unclear. CDR3 size: 15 residues. Per germline, CDR1 ENHRY and CDR2 SYGVKD. Trimming removed 4 bases at V and 3 bases at J, with 12 bases between. The CDR3 spells CAISAEAGANEKLFF. DNA of the CDR3: TGTGCCATCAGTGCGGAGGCAGGTGCTAATGAAAAACTGTTTTTT.

The rearrangement uses TRBV5-1 and TRBJ2-2; D may be TRBD1 (6 bases). This CDR3 region has 17 residues. V was clipped by 4 bases and J by 2 bases, with 18 bases between them. Germline CDR1 is SGHRS and CDR2 is YFSETQ. The CDR3 reads CASSIISGTLNTGELFF. The CDR3 DNA is TGCGCCAGCAGCATAATTTCCGGGACACTTAACACCGGGGAGCTGTTTTTT.

The V call is TRBV10-3, the J call TRBJ2-3, with 7 bases matching TRBD2. From germline, CDR1 is ENHRY and CDR2 SYGVKD. The CDR3 sequence is 14 residues long. With V trimmed by 10 bases and J by 0 bases, 7 bases remained unmatched. CDR3 residues: CASGLGFSTDTQYF. CDR3 in DNA: TGTGCCAGCGGACTAGGTTTCAGCACAGATACGCAGTATTTT.

This chain uses TRBV19 with TRBJ2-7; TRBD2 agrees at 7 bases. The V gene's germline CDR1 is LNHDA and CDR2 SQIVND (reference sequence). V shed 6 bases and J 7 bases; nucleotides not matched to a gene: 12. The CDR3 is 14 amino acids. The CDR3 coding sequence is TGTGCCAGTAGAACGCAATCGGGAGCGGGGGAGCAGTACTTC. Translating it yields CASRTQSGAGEQYF.

The V and J genes are TRBV30 and TRBJ2-5; no definite D call. The CDR3 runs 12 residues. Germline V gives CDR1 GTSNPN, CDR2 SVGIG (reference sequence). The V end was cut by 1 base, the J end by 4 bases, with 7 bases between. CDR3 sequence reads: CAWSGGGETQYF. CDR3 DNA sequence: TGTGCCTGGAGTGGGGGTGGAGAGACCCAGTACTTC.

The V and J genes are TRBV4-3 and TRBJ1-3; D remains unclear. Trimming stripped 0 bases from V and 4 bases from J, with 10 bases between. Germline-derived CDR1 and CDR2 are LGHNA and YSLEER. The CDR3 loop spans 15 amino acids. In DNA, the CDR3 is TGCGCCAGCAGCCAAGAGTGGATGCGGGGAAACACCATATATTTT. It codes for CASSQEWMRGNTIYF.

V usage is TRBV14 and J usage is TRBJ1-3, with TRBD1 as a possible D gene (6 bases). This CDR3 is 16 amino acids long. Trimming removed 0 bases from V and 3 bases from J, with 12 bases in between. Germline CDR1 and CDR2: SGHDN and FVKESK. CDR3 amino acids: CASSQETTGRGNTIYF. The CDR3 nucleotides are TGTGCCAGCAGCCAAGAGACCACAGGGCGTGGAAACACCATATATTTT.

This clone appeared many times. The DNA for the CDR3 is TGTGCCAGCAGCTTAGCTGGCACCGGGGAGCTGTTTTTT. It encodes CASSLAGTGELFF. The chain combines TRBV11-2 with TRBJ2-2, with D unresolved. Germline V gene sequence: CDR1 SGHAT, CDR2 FQNNGV. The CDR3 has 13 amino acids. With 1 base removed from V and 4 bases from J, the gap between germline ends came to 4 bases.

This chain links TRBV20-1 with TRBJ1-2; D not resolved. V was cut by 5 bases and J by 4 bases, with 8 bases left in between. The CDR3 runs 11 residues. Germline V CDR1 and CDR2: DFQATT, SNEGSKA (reference sequence). In DNA, the CDR3 is TGCAGTGCTTATGACGGCTATGGCTACACCTTC. Protein sequence: CSAYDGYGYTF.

The rearrangement uses TRBV6-5 and TRBJ2-3; TRBD2 matches at 12 bases. After removal of 7 bases from V and 5 bases from J, the junction contained 7 bases not matched to a gene. Germline-derived CDR1 and CDR2 are MNHEY and SVGAGI. The CDR3 consists of 15 residues. The CDR3 coding sequence is TGTGCCAGCAATATACTAGCGGGGGGTGGAGATACGCAGTATTTT. Amino acids: CASNILAGGGDTQYF.

This sequence joins TRBV30 and TRBJ2-2; the match to TRBD1 covers 10 bases. Trimming cost V 3 bases and J 3 bases; bases outside gene matches: 4. The V gene's germline CDR1 is GTSNPN and CDR2 SVGIG (reference sequence). CDR3 length equals 15 residues. DNA of the CDR3: TGTGCCTGGAGCCCCGGGACAGGGGACACCGGGGAGCTGTTTTTT. This sequence encodes CAWSPGTGDTGELFF. The whole variable domain, filled in from reference TRBV30 and TRBJ2-2, reads SQTIHQWPATLVQPVGSPLSLECTVEGTSNPNLYWYRQAAGRGLQLLFYSVGIGQISSEVPQNLSASRPQDRQFILSSKKLLLSDSGFYLCAWSPGTGDTGELFFGEGSRLTVL.

The chain uses TRBV27 and TRBJ2-5, with 11 bases matching TRBD1. The CDR3 runs 14 residues. Germline V CDR1 and CDR2: MNHEY, SMNVEV (reference sequence). V was pared by 2 bases and J by 11 bases, with 7 bases of the junction left unmatched. CDR3 DNA: TGTGCCAGCAGTTTAAGGGGGACAGGGGGGGAGCAGTACTTC. Protein sequence: CASSLRGTGGEQYF.

This chain links TRBV4-1 with TRBJ2-2; tentatively, D is TRBD1 (5 bases). This CDR3 contains 14 residues. Trimming pared 6 bases from V and 4 bases from J, leaving 12 bases between. The germline gives CDR1 MGHRA, CDR2 YSYEKL. As DNA, the CDR3 is TGCGCCAGCAGATCTGACAGCCGCACCGGGGAGCTGTTTTTT. It codes for CASRSDSRTGELFF.

This clone was found a few times. The chain uses TRBV7-9 and TRBJ1-3; D is undetermined. The V gene's germline CDR1 is SEHNR and CDR2 FQNEAQ (reference sequence). Trimming left V 3 bases short and J 0 bases short, with 9 bases between. This CDR3 contains 15 residues. The CDR3 DNA is TGTGCCAGCAGCTTTGGTCCCCTCTCTGGAAACACCATATATTTT. Translated, it gives CASSFGPLSGNTIYF.

In this sample, this clone turned up a few times. This sequence joins TRBV7-2 and TRBJ2-5; D could derive from TRBD1 or TRBD2 (5 bases each). Germline V gene data show CDR1 as SGHTA and CDR2 as FQGNSA. The CDR3 is 15 amino acids. Trimming stripped 2 bases from V and 2 bases from J, with 12 bases between. The CDR3: CASSLQWGRQETQYF. DNA of the CDR3: TGTGCCAGCAGCTTACAGTGGGGGAGACAAGAGACCCAGTACTTC.

J is TRBJ1-5 and V is TRBV7-9; 7 bases are a match to TRBD1. With 1 base clipped from V and 3 bases from J, the junction kept 3 bases outside the gene matches. The V gene's germline CDR1 is SEHNR and CDR2 FQNEAQ (reference sequence). The CDR3 loop spans 15 amino acids. CDR3 loop: CASSLGGTVNQPQHF. For the CDR3, the DNA is TGTGCCAGCAGCTTAGGGGGGACAGTCAATCAGCCCCAGCATTTT.

This chain links TRBV5-4 with TRBJ1-2; D might be TRBD1 (5 bases). Germline V gene lookup returns CDR1 SGHNT and CDR2 YYREEE (reference sequence). V shed 4 bases and J shed 8 bases, with 18 bases lying between them. The CDR3 length is 14 residues. CDR3 coding DNA: TGTGCCAGCAGCCAAGGGGTTCTCCCGAGGGGCTACACCTTC. Translating gives CASSQGVLPRGYTF.